This T cell receptor beta chain is drawn from a study of T cell repertoires in cytomegalovirus infection. At the level of the study: As its CMV epitopes, the study selected recently identified HLA-C-restricted and well-studied HLA-B-restricted targets. Regarding the study as a whole: Ex vivo, HLA-C-restricted CMV-specific TCR beta clonotypes prevailed over the rest of the response. Cumulative public TCR beta family frequency identified carriers of CMV plus the relevant HLA.

With 1 base removed from V and 6 bases from J, the gap between germline ends came to 16 bases. This CDR3 is built from 16 residues. The V gene's germline CDR1 is LGHNA and CDR2 YNFKEQ. TCRdb processed the reads anew with MiXCR; each CDR3 protein has one entry. The profile shows about 220,000 distinct CDR3 sequences, roughly 34% of them singletons. Turning to this clonotype: Its antigen is as yet unknown.

The clonotype comes from a human donor in good health (CMV status not recorded). Some clones in this sample may be carry-over from other donors' samples. The sample here was CD8+ T cells from cultured PBMCs, taken from culture after CMV antigen stimulation. The gene calls are TRBV4-2 and TRBJ2-1; no firm D call. The CDR3 DNA reads TGTGCCAGCAGCCAAGTCGCGCTTAAGCCCTCCAATGAGCAGTTCTTC. As protein: CASSQVALKPSNEQFF.